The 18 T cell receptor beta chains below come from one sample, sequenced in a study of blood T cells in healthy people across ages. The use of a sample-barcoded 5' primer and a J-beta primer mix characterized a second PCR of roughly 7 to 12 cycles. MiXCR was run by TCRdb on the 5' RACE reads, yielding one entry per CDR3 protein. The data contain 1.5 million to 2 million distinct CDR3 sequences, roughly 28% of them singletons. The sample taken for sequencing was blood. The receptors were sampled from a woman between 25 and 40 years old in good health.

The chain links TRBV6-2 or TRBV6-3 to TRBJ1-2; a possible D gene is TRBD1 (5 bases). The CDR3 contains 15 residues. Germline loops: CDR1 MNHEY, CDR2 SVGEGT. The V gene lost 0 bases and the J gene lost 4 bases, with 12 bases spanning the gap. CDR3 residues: CASSYSGRRAYGYTF. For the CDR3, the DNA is TGTGCCAGCAGTTACTCGGGACGGCGGGCCTATGGCTACACCTTC.

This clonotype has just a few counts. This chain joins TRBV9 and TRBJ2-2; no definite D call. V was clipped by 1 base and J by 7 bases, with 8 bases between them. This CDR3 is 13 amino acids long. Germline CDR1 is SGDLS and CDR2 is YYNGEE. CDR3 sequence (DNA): TGTGCCAGCAGCGTAATGGGTATCGGGGAGCTGTTTTTT. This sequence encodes CASSVMGIGELFF.

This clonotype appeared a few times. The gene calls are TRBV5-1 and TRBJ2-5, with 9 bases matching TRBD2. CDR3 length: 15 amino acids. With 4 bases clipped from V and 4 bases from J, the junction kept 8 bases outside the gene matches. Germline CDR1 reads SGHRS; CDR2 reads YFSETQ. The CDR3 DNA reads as TGCGCCAGCAGCGCTTCTAGCGGGATGGGAGAGACCCAGTACTTC. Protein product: CASSASSGMGETQYF.

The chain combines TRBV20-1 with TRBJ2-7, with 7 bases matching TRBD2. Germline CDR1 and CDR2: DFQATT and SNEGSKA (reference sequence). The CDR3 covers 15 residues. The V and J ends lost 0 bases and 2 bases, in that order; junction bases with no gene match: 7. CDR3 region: CSAREGGRGPYEQYF. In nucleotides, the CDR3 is TGCAGTGCTAGAGAGGGTGGGAGGGGACCCTACGAGCAGTACTTC.

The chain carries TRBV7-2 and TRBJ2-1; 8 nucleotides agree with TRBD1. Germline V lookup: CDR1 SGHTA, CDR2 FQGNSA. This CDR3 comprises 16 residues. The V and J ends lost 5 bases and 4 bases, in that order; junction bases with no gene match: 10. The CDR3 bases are TGTGCCAGCAGCGTCCAGGGGTGGGACAGGTACAATGAGCAGTTCTTC. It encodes CASSVQGWDRYNEQFF.

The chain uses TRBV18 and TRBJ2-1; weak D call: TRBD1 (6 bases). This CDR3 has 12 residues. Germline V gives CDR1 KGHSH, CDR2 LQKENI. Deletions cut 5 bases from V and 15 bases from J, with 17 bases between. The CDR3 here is CASSNDRQRAFF. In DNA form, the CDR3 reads TGTGCCAGCTCAAACGACAGGCAAAGAGCGTTCTTC.

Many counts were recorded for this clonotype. As DNA, the CDR3 is TGTGCCAGCAGCTTACGGGAGTGGCCAGAGACCCAGTACTTC. This gives the protein CASSLREWPETQYF. The chain employs TRBV5-5 and TRBJ2-5; tentative D call: TRBD2 (6 bases). This CDR3 contains 14 residues. CDR1 is SGHKS and CDR2 is YYEKEE in the germline V gene (reference sequence). Trimming took off 2 bases at V and 4 bases at J, with 12 bases between the two ends. Full variable domain (outside the CDR3, taken from reference TRBV5-5 and TRBJ2-5): DAGVTQSPTHLIKTRGQQVTLRCSPISGHKSVSWYQQVLGQGPQFIFQYYEKEERGRGNFPDRFSARQFPNYSSELNVNALLLGDSALYLCASSLREWPETQYFGPGTRLLVL.

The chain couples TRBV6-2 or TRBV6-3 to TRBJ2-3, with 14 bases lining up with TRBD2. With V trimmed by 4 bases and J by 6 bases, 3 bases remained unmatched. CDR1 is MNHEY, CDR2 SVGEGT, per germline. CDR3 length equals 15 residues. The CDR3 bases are TGTGCCAGCAGTTCTAGGACTAGCGGGAGGGATACGCAGTATTTT. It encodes CASSSRTSGRDTQYF.

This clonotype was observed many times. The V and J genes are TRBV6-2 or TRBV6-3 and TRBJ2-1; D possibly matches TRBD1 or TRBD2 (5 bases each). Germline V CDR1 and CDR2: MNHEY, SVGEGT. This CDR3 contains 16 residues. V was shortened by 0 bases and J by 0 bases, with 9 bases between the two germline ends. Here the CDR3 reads CASSYSGRSSYNEQFF. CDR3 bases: TGTGCCAGCAGTTACTCGGGACGTAGCTCCTACAATGAGCAGTTCTTC.

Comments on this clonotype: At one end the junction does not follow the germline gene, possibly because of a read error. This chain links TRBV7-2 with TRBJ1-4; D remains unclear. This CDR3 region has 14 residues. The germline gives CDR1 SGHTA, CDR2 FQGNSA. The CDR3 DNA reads TGTGTCAGCAGCTTAGACCCGTTGCAGGAAAAACTGTTTTTT. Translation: CVSSLDPLQEKLFF.

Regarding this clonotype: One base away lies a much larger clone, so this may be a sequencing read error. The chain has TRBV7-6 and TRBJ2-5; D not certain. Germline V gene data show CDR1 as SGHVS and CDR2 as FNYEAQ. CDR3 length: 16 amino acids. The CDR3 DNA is TGTGCCAGCAGACAGAGACTCAAACGTGAAAAAGAGGCCCAGTACTTC. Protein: CASRQRLKREKEAQYF.

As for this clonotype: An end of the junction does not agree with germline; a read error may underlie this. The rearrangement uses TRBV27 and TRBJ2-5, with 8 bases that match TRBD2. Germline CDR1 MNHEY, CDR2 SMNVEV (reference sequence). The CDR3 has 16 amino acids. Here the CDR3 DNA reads TGTGCCTGCAGTTTGTCGCGAGCGGGAGTTGGAGAGACCCAGTACTTC. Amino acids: CACSLSRAGVGETQYF.

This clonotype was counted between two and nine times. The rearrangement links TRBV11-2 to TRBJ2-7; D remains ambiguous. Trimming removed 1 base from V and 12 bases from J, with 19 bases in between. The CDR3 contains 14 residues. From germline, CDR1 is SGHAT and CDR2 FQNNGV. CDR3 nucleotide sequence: TGTGCCAGCAGCTTAGGATCCCGGCACACGGGTCTGTACTTC. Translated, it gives CASSLGSRHTGLYF.

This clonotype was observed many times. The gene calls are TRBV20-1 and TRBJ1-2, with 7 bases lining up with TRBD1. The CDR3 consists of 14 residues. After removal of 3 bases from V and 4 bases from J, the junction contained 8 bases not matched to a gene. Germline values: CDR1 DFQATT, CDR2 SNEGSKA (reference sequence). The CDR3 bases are TGCAGTGCTAGGAGGAGGGGGCAGCCCTATGGCTACACCTTC. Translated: CSARRRGQPYGYTF.

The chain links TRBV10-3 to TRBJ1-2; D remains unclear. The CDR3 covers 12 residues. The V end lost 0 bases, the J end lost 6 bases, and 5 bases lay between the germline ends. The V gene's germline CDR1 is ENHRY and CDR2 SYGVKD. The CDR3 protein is CAISESEDGYTF. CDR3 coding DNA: TGTGCCATCAGTGAGTCCGAGGATGGCTACACCTTC.

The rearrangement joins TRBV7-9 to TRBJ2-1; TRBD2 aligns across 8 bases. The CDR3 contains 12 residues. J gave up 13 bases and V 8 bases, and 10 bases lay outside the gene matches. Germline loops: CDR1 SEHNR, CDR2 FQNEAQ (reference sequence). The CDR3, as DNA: TGTGCCAGCCACGGCGGGGGGTCCATCCAGTTCTTC. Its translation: CASHGGGSIQFF. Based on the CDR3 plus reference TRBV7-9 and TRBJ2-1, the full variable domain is DTGVSQNPRHKITKRGQNVTFRCDPISEHNRLYWYRQTLGQGPEFLTYFQNEAQLEKSRLLSDRFSAERPKGSFSTLEIQRTEQGDSAMYLCASHGGGSIQFFGPGTRLTVL.

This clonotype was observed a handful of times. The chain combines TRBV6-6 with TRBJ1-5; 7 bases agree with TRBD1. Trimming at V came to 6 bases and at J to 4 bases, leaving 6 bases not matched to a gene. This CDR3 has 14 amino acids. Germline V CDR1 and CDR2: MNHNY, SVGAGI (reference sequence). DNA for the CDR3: TGTGCCAGCAGCTTTACAGGGGTGAATCAGCCCCAGCATTTT. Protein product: CASSFTGVNQPQHF.

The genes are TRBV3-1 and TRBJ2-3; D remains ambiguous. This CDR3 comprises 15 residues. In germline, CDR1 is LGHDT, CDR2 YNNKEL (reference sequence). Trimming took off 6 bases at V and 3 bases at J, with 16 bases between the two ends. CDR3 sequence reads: CASSPYGEGTDTQYF. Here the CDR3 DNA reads TGTGCCAGCAGTCCCTACGGAGAAGGGACAGATACGCAGTATTTT.